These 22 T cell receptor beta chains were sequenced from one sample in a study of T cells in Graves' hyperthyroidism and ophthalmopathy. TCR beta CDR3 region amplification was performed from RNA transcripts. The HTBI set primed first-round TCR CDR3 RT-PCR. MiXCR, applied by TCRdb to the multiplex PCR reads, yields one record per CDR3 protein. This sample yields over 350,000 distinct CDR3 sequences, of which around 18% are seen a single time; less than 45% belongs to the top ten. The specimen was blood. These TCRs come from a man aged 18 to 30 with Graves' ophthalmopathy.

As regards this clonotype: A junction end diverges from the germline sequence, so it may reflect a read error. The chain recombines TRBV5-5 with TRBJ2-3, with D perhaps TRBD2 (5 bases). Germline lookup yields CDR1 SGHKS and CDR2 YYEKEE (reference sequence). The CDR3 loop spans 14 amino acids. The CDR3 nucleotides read TGTACCAGCAGCTTGCAACGGGGAACAGATACGCAGTATTTT. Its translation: CTSSLQRGTDTQYF.

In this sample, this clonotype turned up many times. CDR3 sequence reads: CASSANRGQGDTEAFF. The CDR3 DNA reads TGTGCCAGCAGCGCCAACAGGGGCCAGGGAGACACTGAAGCTTTCTTT. The chain couples TRBV13 to TRBJ1-1, with 7 bases that match TRBD1. This CDR3 has 16 residues. The germline V gene has CDR1 PRHDT and CDR2 FYEKMQ (reference sequence). Trimming removed 5 bases from V and 3 bases from J; junction bases left unmatched: 12. The full variable domain, with the rest looked up from reference TRBV13 and TRBJ1-1, is AAGVIQSPRHLIKEKRETATLKCYPIPRHDTVYWYQQGPGQDPQFLISFYEKMQSDKGSIPDRFSAQQFSDYHSELNMSSLELGDSALYFCASSANRGQGDTEAFFGQGTRLTVV.

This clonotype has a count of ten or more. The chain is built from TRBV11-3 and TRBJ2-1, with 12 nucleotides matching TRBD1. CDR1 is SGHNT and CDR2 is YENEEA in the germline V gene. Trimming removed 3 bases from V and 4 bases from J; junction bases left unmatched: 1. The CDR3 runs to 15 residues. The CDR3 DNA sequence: TGTGCCAGCAGCTTGGGACAGGGGGCATACAATGAGCAGTTCTTC. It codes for CASSLGQGAYNEQFF.

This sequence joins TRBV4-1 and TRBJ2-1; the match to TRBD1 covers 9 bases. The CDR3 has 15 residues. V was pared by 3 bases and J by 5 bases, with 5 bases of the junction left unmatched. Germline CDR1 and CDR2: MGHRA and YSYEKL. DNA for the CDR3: TGCGCCAGCAGCCAGCGGACAGGGGAAGACAATGAGCAGTTCTTC. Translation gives CASSQRTGEDNEQFF.

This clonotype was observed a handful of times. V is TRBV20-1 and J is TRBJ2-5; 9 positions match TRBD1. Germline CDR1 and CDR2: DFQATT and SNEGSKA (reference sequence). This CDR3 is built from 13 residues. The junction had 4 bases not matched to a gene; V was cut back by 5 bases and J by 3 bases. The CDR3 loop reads CSAGDRDKETQYF. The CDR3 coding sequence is TGCAGTGCTGGGGACAGGGATAAAGAGACCCAGTACTTC.

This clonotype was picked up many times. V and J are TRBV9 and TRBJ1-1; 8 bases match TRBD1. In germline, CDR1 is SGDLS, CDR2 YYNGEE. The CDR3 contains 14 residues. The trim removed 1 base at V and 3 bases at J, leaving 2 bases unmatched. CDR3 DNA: TGTGCCAGCAGCGTACTGACAGGGGACACTGAAGCTTTCTTT. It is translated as CASSVLTGDTEAFF.

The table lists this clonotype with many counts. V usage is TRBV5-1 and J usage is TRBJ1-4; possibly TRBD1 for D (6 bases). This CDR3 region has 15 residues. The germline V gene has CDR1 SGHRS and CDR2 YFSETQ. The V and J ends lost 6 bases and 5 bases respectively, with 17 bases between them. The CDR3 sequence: CASTSGQWDNEKLFF. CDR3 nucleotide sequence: TGCGCCAGCACTTCAGGACAGTGGGACAATGAAAAACTGTTTTTT.

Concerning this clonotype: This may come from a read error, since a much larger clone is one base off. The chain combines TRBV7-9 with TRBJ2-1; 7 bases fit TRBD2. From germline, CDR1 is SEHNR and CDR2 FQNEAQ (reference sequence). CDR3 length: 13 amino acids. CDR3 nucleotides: TGTGCCAGCAGGGGGGGGTCCAACAATAAGCAGTTCTTC. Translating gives CASRGGSNNKQFF.

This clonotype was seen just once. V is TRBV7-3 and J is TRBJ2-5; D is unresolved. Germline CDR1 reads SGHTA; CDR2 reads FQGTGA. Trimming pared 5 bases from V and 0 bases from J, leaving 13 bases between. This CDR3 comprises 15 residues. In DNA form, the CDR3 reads TGTGCCAGCAGCCTCGCCGGAAGGTACCAAGAGACCCAGTACTTC. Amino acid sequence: CASSLAGRYQETQYF.

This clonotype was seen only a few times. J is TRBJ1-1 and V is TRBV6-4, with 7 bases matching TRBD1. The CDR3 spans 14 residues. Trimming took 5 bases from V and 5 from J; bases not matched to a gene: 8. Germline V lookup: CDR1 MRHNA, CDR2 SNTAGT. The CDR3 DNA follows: TGTGCCAGCAGTTCTCCCAACAGGGGAACTGAAGCTTTCTTT. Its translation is CASSSPNRGTEAFF.

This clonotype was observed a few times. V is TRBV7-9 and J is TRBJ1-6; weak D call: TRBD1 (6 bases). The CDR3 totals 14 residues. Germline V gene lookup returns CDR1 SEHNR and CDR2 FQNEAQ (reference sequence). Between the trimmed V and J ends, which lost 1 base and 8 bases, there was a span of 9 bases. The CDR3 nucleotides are TGTGCCAGCAGCTTAGTGGCAGGGGATTCACCCCTCCACTTT. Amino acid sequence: CASSLVAGDSPLHF.

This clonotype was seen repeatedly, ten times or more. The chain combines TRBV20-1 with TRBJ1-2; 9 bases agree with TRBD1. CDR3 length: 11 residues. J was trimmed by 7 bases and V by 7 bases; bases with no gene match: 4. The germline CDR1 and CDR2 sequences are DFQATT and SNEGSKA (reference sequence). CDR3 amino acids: CSVGTGIGYTF. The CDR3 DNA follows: TGCAGTGTAGGGACAGGGATTGGCTACACCTTC.

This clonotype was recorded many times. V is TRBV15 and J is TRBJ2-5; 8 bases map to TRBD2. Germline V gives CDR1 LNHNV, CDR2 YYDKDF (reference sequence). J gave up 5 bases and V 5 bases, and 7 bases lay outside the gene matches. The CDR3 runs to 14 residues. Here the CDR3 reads CATSDRGGEETQYF. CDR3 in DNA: TGTGCCACCAGCGATCGGGGGGGTGAGGAGACCCAGTACTTC.

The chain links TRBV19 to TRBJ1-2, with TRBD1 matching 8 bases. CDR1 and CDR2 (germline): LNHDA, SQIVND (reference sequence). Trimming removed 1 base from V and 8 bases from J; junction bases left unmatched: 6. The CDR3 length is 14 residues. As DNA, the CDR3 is TGTGCCAGTAGTATAGGTCAAGGGACAGGAGGCTACACCTTC. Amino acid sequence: CASSIGQGTGGYTF.

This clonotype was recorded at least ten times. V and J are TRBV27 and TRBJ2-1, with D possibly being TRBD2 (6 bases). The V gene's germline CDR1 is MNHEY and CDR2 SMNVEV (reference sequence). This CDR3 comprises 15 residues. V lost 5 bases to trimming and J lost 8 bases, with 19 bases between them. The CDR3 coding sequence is TGTGCCAGCAGTCTGCGGAGGGACGGACGTGATGAGCAGTTCTTC. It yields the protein CASSLRRDGRDEQFF.

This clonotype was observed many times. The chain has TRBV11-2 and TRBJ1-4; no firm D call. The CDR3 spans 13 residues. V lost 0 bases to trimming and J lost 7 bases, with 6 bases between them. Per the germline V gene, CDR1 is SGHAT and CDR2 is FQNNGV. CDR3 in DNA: TGTGCCAGCAGCTTAGAGCGAGTTGAAAAACTGTTTTTT. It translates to CASSLERVEKLFF. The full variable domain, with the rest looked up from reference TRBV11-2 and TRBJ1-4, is EAGVAQSPRYKIIEKRQSVAFWCNPISGHATLYWYQQILGQGPKLLIQFQNNGVVDDSQLPKDRFSAERLKGVDSTLKIQPAKLEDSAVYLCASSLERVEKLFFGSGTQLSVL.

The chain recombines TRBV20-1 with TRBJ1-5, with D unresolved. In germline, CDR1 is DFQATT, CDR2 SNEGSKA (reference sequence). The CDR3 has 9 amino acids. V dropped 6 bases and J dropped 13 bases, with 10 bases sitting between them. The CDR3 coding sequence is TGCAGTGCCCCCCCCGGTCAGCATTTT. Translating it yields CSAPPGQHF.

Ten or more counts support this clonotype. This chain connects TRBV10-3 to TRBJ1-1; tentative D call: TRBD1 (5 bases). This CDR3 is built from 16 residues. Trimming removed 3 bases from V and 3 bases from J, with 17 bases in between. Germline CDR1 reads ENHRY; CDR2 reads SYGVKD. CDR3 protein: CAISDKGFQGDTEAFF. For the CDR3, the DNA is TGTGCCATCAGTGACAAGGGATTTCAGGGTGACACTGAAGCTTTCTTT.

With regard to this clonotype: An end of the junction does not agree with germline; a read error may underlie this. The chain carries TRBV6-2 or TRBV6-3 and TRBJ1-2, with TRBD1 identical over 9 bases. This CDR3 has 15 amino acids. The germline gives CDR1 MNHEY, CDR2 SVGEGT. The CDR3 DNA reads TGTGCCGGCAGGGTACAGGGGGCGTCTTCCTATGGCTACACCTTC. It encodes CAGRVQGASSYGYTF.

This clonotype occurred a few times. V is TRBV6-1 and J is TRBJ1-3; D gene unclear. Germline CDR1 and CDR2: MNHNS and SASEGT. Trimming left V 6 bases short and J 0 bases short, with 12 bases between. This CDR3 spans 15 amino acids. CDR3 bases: TGTGCCAGCAGGCCGGTTGGGCTCTCTGGAAACACCATATATTTT. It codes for CASRPVGLSGNTIYF.

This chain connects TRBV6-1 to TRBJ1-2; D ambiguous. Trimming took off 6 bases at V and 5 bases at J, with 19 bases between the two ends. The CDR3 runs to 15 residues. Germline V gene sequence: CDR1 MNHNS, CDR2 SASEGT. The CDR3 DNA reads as TGTGCCAGCAGGGACCCGGACGGTTTTCGGTATGGCTACACCTTC. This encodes CASRDPDGFRYGYTF.

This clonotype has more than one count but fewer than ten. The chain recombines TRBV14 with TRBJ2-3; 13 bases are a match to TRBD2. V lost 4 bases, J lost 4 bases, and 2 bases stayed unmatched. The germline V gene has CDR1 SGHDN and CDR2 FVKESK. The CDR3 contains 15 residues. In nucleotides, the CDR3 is TGTGCCAGCAGCCCGGGACTAGCGGGACCAGATACGCAGTATTTT. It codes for CASSPGLAGPDTQYF. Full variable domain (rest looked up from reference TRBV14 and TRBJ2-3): EAGVTQFPSHSVIEKGQTVTLRCDPISGHDNLYWYRRVMGKEIKFLLHFVKESKQDESGMPNNRFLAERTGGTYSTLKVQPAELEDSGVYFCASSPGLAGPDTQYFGPGTRLTVL.